This T cell receptor beta chain was retrieved from a study of regulatory T cells in long-lasting Graves disease. At least ten counts were recorded for this clonotype. TCR beta libraries were built with iRepertoire HTBI primers and Arm-PCR of CDR3 regions. From the multiplex PCR reads, TCRdb called clonotypes with MiXCR, one entry per CDR3 protein. The data contain approximately 540,000 distinct CDR3 sequences, around 12% of them singletons. Time point defined: newly diagnosed GD, antithyroid drugs for less than 3 months. PBMC-extracted RNA yielded the TCR library. CDR1 KGHSH and CDR2 LQKENI come from the germline V gene. This CDR3 is built from 13 residues. Trimming took off 3 bases at V and 4 bases at J, with 9 bases between the two ends. The same sample was also studied in work on T cells in Graves' hyperthyroidism and ophthalmopathy.

Source: peripheral blood mononuclear cells (PBMCs), taken at new diagnosis, from a patient treated with antithyroid drugs. V is TRBV18 and J is TRBJ1-1; D ambiguous. This sequence originates from a woman aged 25 to 39 with Graves disease. The CDR3 is CASSPDLATEAFF. The CDR3 nucleotides are TGTGCCAGCTCACCGGACCTAGCCACTGAAGCTTTCTTT. The variable domain in full, completed from reference TRBV18 and TRBJ1-1, reads NAGVMQNPRHLVRRRGQEARLRCSPMKGHSHVYWYRQLPEEGLKFMVYLQKENIIDESGMPKERFSAEFPKEGPSILRIQQVVRGDSAAYFCASSPDLATEAFFGQGTRLTVV.